This TCR beta chain appears in the sequencing data of a study of vaccination effects on CD4 cells after COVID-19 (dated by TCRdb to between 2021 and 2024). About the investigation overall: Each participant got two doses of an mRNA SARS-CoV-2 vaccine, either BNT162b2 or mRNA-1273. SARS-CoV-2 spike-specific CD4+ TCR repertoires from before and after mRNA vaccination were compared in COVID-19 convalescent patients and in infection-naive vaccine recipients. A total of more than 8 COVID-19 convalescent patients and a handful of SARS-CoV-2-naive healthy vaccine recipients were included in the full study. In the study, cultures from other donors were sequenced using the Oncomine TCR Beta short-read assay on an Illumina iSeq 100.

In the ViraFEST assay, PBMC were stimulated with viral peptide pools, and antigen-specific CD4+ T cell clonotypes were then identified by expansion using TCR sequencing. After about 9 days of culture, CD4+ T cells were isolated with the EasySep CD4+ T cell isolation kit. Negative nucleocapsid antibody results before and after vaccination confirmed that the healthy vaccine recipients had no prior SARS-CoV-2 infection. Approximately 2.1 million PBMC per well were cultured in IMDM with approximately 5% human AB serum, around 9.1 IU/ml IL-2 and gentamicin, plus 10 ug/ml peptides. On days 3 and 7, half of the culture medium was replaced with fresh IL-2-containing medium. Unless otherwise noted, each peptide stimulation condition was cultured in triplicate wells. Using Ficoll-Paque Plus gradient centrifugation, PBMC were separated from whole blood and then either used fresh or cryopreserved at -140C. The spike proteins of SARS-CoV-2 and of the common cold coronaviruses HCoV-NL63, HCoV-OC43 and HCoV-229E were spanned by overlapping peptide pools. The QIAamp micro DNA kit was used to extract genomic DNA from the cultured CD4+ T cells.

For this clone: Its binding antigen is unknown. It has no much larger one-base neighbor in the sample; base qualities were not kept.

Here is what the overall study found, with its caveats: Among healthy vaccine recipients, nearly all vaccine-induced clones were SARS-CoV-2 mono-reactive, and only 1 of 255 was cross-reactive with common cold coronaviruses. The study was limited by a small number of convalescent patients and lacked early post-infection timepoints. Marked clonal contraction was observed in both infection-induced and vaccine-induced clones at late post-vaccination timepoints, consistent with waning T cell responses.

Cut back by 10 bases and 9 bases, the V and J ends lie 15 bases apart. From a lookup of the germline V gene, CDR1 and CDR2 are MNHEY and SVGAGI. From the cysteine up to the phenylalanine, the CDR3 has a length of 11 residues. The entry retains the CDR3 DNA only, 33 bases that are in frame from base 1. The method behind the library was the immunoSEQ multiplex PCR assay. DNA from the CD4+ T cells that had been cultured and isolated underwent TCR beta CDR3 sequencing. The original methods were these. Non-productive TCR sequences were discarded, and reads were trimmed to the CDR3 region, with only CDR3s of 7 or more amino acids retained. Antigen-specific clonotypes were identified with the MANAFEST web app by comparing expansion in peptide wells against reference cultures. To count as positive, a clone had to show expansion at FDR<0.05 compared with the reference and with all other wells, an odds ratio above 5, and a frequency above 0.1% in two replicate wells. Clonotypes significantly expanded in SARS-CoV-2 spike wells and in at least one common cold coronavirus spike condition were defined as cross-reactive. CDR3 similarity was assessed by Levenshtein distance using the stringdist R package, and unrooted trees were constructed with ape in R 3.6.1. TCRdb carries this immuneACCESS record with in-frame sequences only. Its versions omit some clonotypes, under half of them owing to an unresolved V gene in the studies checked, with the rest unexplained. V and J calls plus clone size are reproduced from that table; the DNA served to infer D and trimming. This sample has about 55,000 clones in its table, and about two thirds of those were observed once. About 18% of the sample is taken by the ten largest.

The material sequenced was CD4+ T cells from PBMCs cultured with SARS-CoV-2 spike peptides, taken before COVID-19 vaccination. In light of the paper, this sample's cell subset or site label describes: SARS-CoV-2 spike overlapping peptide pool stimulation. The sequence joins TRBV6-5 to TRBJ1-1; the D segment cannot be called with confidence. This receptor was obtained from a human donor who received a COVID-19 vaccine. The DNA sequence is as follows: TGTGCCACTCTCTGGAGTCTGAAAGCTTTCTTT. This sequence encodes CATLWSLKAFF.